Included here is one T cell receptor beta chain sequence, with context. Its antigen is undetermined. This entry comes from a study of T cell responses to AZD1222 COVID-19 vaccine. In germline, CDR1 is MDHEN, CDR2 SYDVKM. CDR3 length: 15 amino acids. Germline trimming cut 5 bases from V and 1 base from J; bases unmatched to any gene: 7. Notes on the study in general: Every sample of the repertoires postdated the peak T cell response. Mostly white British, mostly female donors; authors suggested clonal diversity may be underestimated.

Data came from immunoSEQ multiplex PCR; TCRdb stores just in-frame clones and leaves some out. The data show about 140,000 clones, roughly 89% seen once. This receptor was taken from an adult in good health. This specimen consisted of peripheral blood, obtained on day 0 of AZD1222 vaccination. The V and J genes are TRBV28 and TRBJ1-2; 7 bases agree with TRBD1. In nucleotides, the CDR3 is TGTGCCAGCAGTCCCGGGGACAGATTTAACTATGGCTACACCTTC. Translation gives CASSPGDRFNYGYTF.